This TCR beta chain was recorded in a study of T cell repertoires in ileal Crohn's disease. Study overall: 35% were active smokers at surgery; median disease duration was roughly 8 years. Thiopurines (approximately ten) or anti-TNF agents (approximately 20) were given postoperatively to about half.

Study-wide results and limits: Mucosal expansions were suggested to be mainly CD8 T cells.

TCRB immunosequencing input was roughly 500 nanograms of biopsy DNA per sample. Sequencing used immunoSEQ multiplex PCR; TCRdb keeps in-frame clones, though not all of them. The sample comprises some 30,000 clones, roughly 77% of which are singletons, and under 20% rests with the top ten. As to this clone: The target antigen is unknown. Other nucleotide sequences in the sample specify the same CDR3.

Specimen: ileal tissue. This TCR derives from an adult with Crohn's disease.

As DNA, the CDR3 is TGTGCCAGCAGTGGAGGACAGGGGAACTATGGCTACACCTTC. Protein product: CASSGGQGNYGYTF. The chain links TRBV6-1 to TRBJ1-2; TRBD1 agrees at 9 bases. The CDR3 is 14 residues long. The junction had 2 bases not matched to a gene; V was cut back by 4 bases and J by 2 bases. The germline V gene encodes CDR1 MNHNS and CDR2 SASEGT.